These T cell receptor beta chains were read from a single sample in a study of blood T cell repertoires in COVID-19. TCRdb keeps only in-frame clones here, not all; method: immunoSEQ multiplex PCR. The sample records a few hundred thousand clones, 86% being singletons. The sequencing input was peripheral blood. The receptors were sampled from a man between 50 and 59 years old with acute or convalescent COVID-19. Both conserved end residues are part of each CDR3. Each record gives: J gene, V gene, D gene, clone size, CDR3 DNA, CDR3 protein. The D gene is left open where the match is weak. Clone size is given for some rows only: seen once, a few or many times, or a class if the clone is expanded.

J: TRBJ1-3
V: TRBV30
D: -
size: -
DNA: TGTGCCTGGGACCAGGGGTATGGAAACACCATATATTTT
CDR3: CAWDQGYGNTIYF

J: TRBJ2-6
V: TRBV5-1
D: TRBD2
size: -
DNA: TGCGCCAGCGGGCGGGGGGAAACCTCTGGGGCCAACGTCCTGACTTTC
CDR3: CASGRGETSGANVLTF

J: TRBJ1-1
V: TRBV4-1
D: TRBD1
size: -
DNA: TGCGCCAGCAGCCCCGGACAGGGTACTTTGAACACTGAAGCTTTCTTT
CDR3: CASSPGQGTLNTEAFF

J: TRBJ1-4
V: TRBV4-1
D: -
size: once
DNA: TGCGCCAGCAGCCAGACAGCGACCGGGGAAAAACTGTTTTTT
CDR3: CASSQTATGEKLFF

J: TRBJ1-6
V: TRBV5-1
D: -
size: -
DNA: TGCGCCAGCAGCTTGGTGCCAGATAACAATTCACCCCTCCACTTT
CDR3: CASSLVPDNNSPLHF

J: TRBJ1-2
V: TRBV10-1
D: -
size: -
DNA: TGCGCCAGCAGTGACGGGCAGGGTAGCTATGGCTACACCTTC
CDR3: CASSDGQGSYGYTF

J: TRBJ1-2
V: TRBV11-2
D: -
size: -
DNA: TGTGCCAGCAGCTTAGCTGGGGGACTTACTGACACCTTC
CDR3: CASSLAGGLTDTF

J: TRBJ2-5
V: TRBV6-6
D: TRBD1
size: -
DNA: TGTGCCAGCAGTTACACGGACAGGGAAGAGACCCAGTACTTC
CDR3: CASSYTDREETQYF

J: TRBJ2-1
V: TRBV11-3
D: -
size: once
DNA: TGTGCCAGCAGCCAGGGACTGCCCCACAATGAGCAGTTCTTC
CDR3: CASSQGLPHNEQFF

J: TRBJ1-1
V: TRBV6-5
D: -
size: -
DNA: TGTGCCAGCAGTCGGGGTTGGACTGAAGCTTTCTTT
CDR3: CASSRGWTEAFF

J: TRBJ2-3
V: TRBV6-5
D: -
size: -
DNA: TGTGCCAGCAGTTACCAAGGACTCGGCACAGATACGCAGTATTTT
CDR3: CASSYQGLGTDTQYF

J: TRBJ2-1
V: TRBV27
D: -
size: -
DNA: TGTGCCAGCAGTCTCACGGCAGGGGCTCGCCTCACCTCCTACAATGAGCAGTTCTTC
CDR3: CASSLTAGARLTSYNEQFF

J: TRBJ1-2
V: TRBV6-1
D: -
size: -
DNA: TGTGCCAGCAGTGAAGCCGGTATAGGGGCTCTCTATGGCTACACCTTC
CDR3: CASSEAGIGALYGYTF

J: TRBJ2-1
V: TRBV19
D: TRBD1
size: -
DNA: TGTGCCAGTAGTATTGGACAGGGGGCGCGGTATGAGCAGTTCTTC
CDR3: CASSIGQGARYEQFF

J: TRBJ2-5
V: TRBV18
D: -
size: -
DNA: TGTGCCAGCTCAACGCGAAATCAAGAGACCCAGTACTTC
CDR3: CASSTRNQETQYF

J: TRBJ2-1
V: TRBV24-1
D: -
size: -
DNA: TGTGCCACCAGTGATTTAGAGGGCAACTCCTACAATGAGCAGTTCTTC
CDR3: CATSDLEGNSYNEQFF

J: TRBJ2-3
V: TRBV19
D: -
size: -
DNA: TGTGCCAGTAAAAGGGGGACCAGCACAGATACGCAGTATTTT
CDR3: CASKRGTSTDTQYF

J: TRBJ1-1
V: TRBV7-9
D: -
size: -
DNA: TGTGCCAGCAGCTTTGACACCCCGAAGACTGAAGCTTTCTTT
CDR3: CASSFDTPKTEAFF

J: TRBJ1-1
V: TRBV5-1
D: -
size: -
DNA: TGCGCCAGCAGCTCCCCCGACAGCCGGAACACTGAAGCTTTCTTT
CDR3: CASSSPDSRNTEAFF

J: TRBJ1-2
V: TRBV5-8
D: -
size: -
DNA: TGTGCCAGCAGCTTTTTTAGAGGGCATGGCTACACCTTC
CDR3: CASSFFRGHGYTF

J: TRBJ1-5
V: TRBV6-5
D: -
size: -
DNA: TGTGCCAGCAGTTACCCCGGAGGGCCCCAGCATTTT
CDR3: CASSYPGGPQHF

J: TRBJ2-3
V: TRBV5-4
D: TRBD2
size: -
DNA: TGTGCCAGCAGCTTGGTACGGGGAGGGTTGATGGATACGCAGTATTTT
CDR3: CASSLVRGGLMDTQYF

J: TRBJ1-2
V: TRBV2
D: TRBD1
size: few
DNA: TGTGCCAGCAGTTCGGACAGGGGAAGCTATGGCTACACCTTC
CDR3: CASSSDRGSYGYTF

J: TRBJ1-5
V: TRBV5-5
D: TRBD1
size: -
DNA: TGTGCCAGCAGCTTGGCCGCTACAGGGGGTATAGACGTAACCCAGCATTTT
CDR3: CASSLAATGGIDVTQHF

J: TRBJ1-1
V: TRBV2
D: TRBD1
size: -
DNA: TGTGCCAGCACCAAGGGAGGATGGACAGGTATGAACACTGAAGCTTTCTTT
CDR3: CASTKGGWTGMNTEAFF

J: TRBJ1-2
V: TRBV30
D: -
size: -
DNA: TGTGCCTGGACCCGAGGCAGCAACTATGGCTACACCTTC
CDR3: CAWTRGSNYGYTF

J: TRBJ1-5
V: TRBV6-6
D: -
size: -
DNA: TGTGCCAGCAGGGAGGGAGCGGGGCAGCCCCAGCATTTT
CDR3: CASREGAGQPQHF

J: TRBJ2-1
V: TRBV4-1
D: -
size: few
DNA: TGCGCCAGCAGCCAAGATCAGGTCGATTATGAGCAGTTCTTC
CDR3: CASSQDQVDYEQFF

J: TRBJ1-3
V: TRBV10-3
D: -
size: -
DNA: TGTGCCATCAGTGAATTCAGGTTGGGAAACACCATATATTTT
CDR3: CAISEFRLGNTIYF

J: TRBJ1-6
V: TRBV7-2
D: -
size: -
DNA: TGTGCCAGCAGCTTGCGTACTGATAATTCACCCCTCCACTTT
CDR3: CASSLRTDNSPLHF

J: TRBJ2-3
V: TRBV5-1
D: TRBD2
size: -
DNA: TGCGCCACCAGACTAGCGGGGGGGACAGATACGCAGTATTTT
CDR3: CATRLAGGTDTQYF

J: TRBJ2-5
V: TRBV14
D: TRBD1
size: once
DNA: TGTGCCAGCAGCCAAGGTACAGGGGCTTCGAAGGAGACCCAGTACTTC
CDR3: CASSQGTGASKETQYF

J: TRBJ1-2
V: TRBV6-6
D: TRBD1
size: once
DNA: TGTGCCAGCAGTTACGGGGACAGGGGGTCCTATGGCTACACCTTC
CDR3: CASSYGDRGSYGYTF

J: TRBJ2-2
V: TRBV9
D: -
size: -
DNA: TGTGCCAGCAGCGTAGAGGTTTACAGCGGGGAGCTGTTTTTT
CDR3: CASSVEVYSGELFF

J: TRBJ1-1
V: TRBV6-5
D: -
size: -
DNA: TGTGCCAGCAGTTACTCGGGGAGGGCGGGCACTGAAGCTTTCTTT
CDR3: CASSYSGRAGTEAFF

J: TRBJ2-7
V: TRBV5-1
D: TRBD2
size: once
DNA: TGCGCCAGCAGCTTCAGCTTAGCGGGGGGACCCTCCTACGAGCAGTACTTC
CDR3: CASSFSLAGGPSYEQYF

J: TRBJ1-2
V: TRBV19
D: TRBD1
size: -
DNA: TGTGCCAGTAGTATAGTTGCAGGGGGCGGCTATGGCTACACCTTC
CDR3: CASSIVAGGGYGYTF

J: TRBJ2-7
V: TRBV6-5
D: TRBD2
size: -
DNA: TGTGCCAGCAGCCGGACTAGCGGTTCCTACGAGCAGTACTTC
CDR3: CASSRTSGSYEQYF

J: TRBJ1-2
V: TRBV7-9
D: TRBD1
size: -
DNA: TGTGCCAGCAGCTTAGGGGGGACAGAAGCTAACTATGGCTACACCTTC
CDR3: CASSLGGTEANYGYTF

J: TRBJ2-5
V: TRBV11-3
D: TRBD1
size: few
DNA: TGTGCCAGCAGCCCCGGGACAGGGGGCATGGGGGAGACCCAGTACTTC
CDR3: CASSPGTGGMGETQYF

J: TRBJ1-1
V: TRBV18
D: -
size: -
DNA: TGTGCCAGCTTGTCGACACTTCAGGACACTGAAGCTTTCTTT
CDR3: CASLSTLQDTEAFF

J: TRBJ1-4
V: TRBV18
D: TRBD1
size: -
DNA: TGTGCCAGCTCATCTACAGGGGAAGGTGAAAAACTGTTTTTT
CDR3: CASSSTGEGEKLFF

J: TRBJ1-2
V: TRBV5-4
D: -
size: -
DNA: TGTGCCAGCAGCCCCGGAGGGATACTGGCTGGCTACACCTTC
CDR3: CASSPGGILAGYTF

J: TRBJ2-5
V: TRBV18
D: TRBD2
size: -
DNA: TGTGCCAGCTCAACTAGCGGGGCAGGAGGGGAGACCCAGTACTTC
CDR3: CASSTSGAGGETQYF

J: TRBJ1-2
V: TRBV6-5
D: TRBD1
size: -
DNA: TGTGCCAGCAGTTACACGGGACAGATAGCTAACTATGGCTACACCTTC
CDR3: CASSYTGQIANYGYTF

J: TRBJ2-2
V: TRBV12-1
D: -
size: -
DNA: TGTGCCAGCAGCTTTGTCCAACAGGAGAACACCGGGGAGCTGTTTTTT
CDR3: CASSFVQQENTGELFF

J: TRBJ1-1
V: TRBV10-3
D: TRBD1
size: -
DNA: TGTGCCATCAGCGGGGGACAGGGGGACACTGAAGCTTTCTTT
CDR3: CAISGGQGDTEAFF

J: TRBJ2-7
V: TRBV6-1
D: -
size: few
DNA: TGTGCCAGCAGTGAAGGGCCCGCCAGCTCCTACGAGCAGTACTTC
CDR3: CASSEGPASSYEQYF

J: TRBJ2-4
V: TRBV18
D: TRBD1
size: few
DNA: TGTGCCAGCTCACCACGTGACAGGGACATTCAGTACTTC
CDR3: CASSPRDRDIQYF

J: TRBJ1-6
V: TRBV6-5
D: TRBD1
size: -
DNA: TGTGCCAGCAGTTACAGGGACAGGGTCGGTCTCCACTTT
CDR3: CASSYRDRVGLHF

J: TRBJ1-2
V: TRBV25-1
D: -
size: -
DNA: TGTGCCAGCAGTGAATGGACAAGAGGCTACACCTTC
CDR3: CASSEWTRGYTF

J: TRBJ1-3
V: TRBV5-1
D: -
size: once
DNA: TGCGCCAGCAGTCAGGGCAGTTCTGGAAACACCATATATTTT
CDR3: CASSQGSSGNTIYF

J: TRBJ2-3
V: TRBV19
D: TRBD1
size: -
DNA: TGTGCCAGTAGTATTTGGACAGGGGGGTCCATTTGGACGCAGTATTTT
CDR3: CASSIWTGGSIWTQYF